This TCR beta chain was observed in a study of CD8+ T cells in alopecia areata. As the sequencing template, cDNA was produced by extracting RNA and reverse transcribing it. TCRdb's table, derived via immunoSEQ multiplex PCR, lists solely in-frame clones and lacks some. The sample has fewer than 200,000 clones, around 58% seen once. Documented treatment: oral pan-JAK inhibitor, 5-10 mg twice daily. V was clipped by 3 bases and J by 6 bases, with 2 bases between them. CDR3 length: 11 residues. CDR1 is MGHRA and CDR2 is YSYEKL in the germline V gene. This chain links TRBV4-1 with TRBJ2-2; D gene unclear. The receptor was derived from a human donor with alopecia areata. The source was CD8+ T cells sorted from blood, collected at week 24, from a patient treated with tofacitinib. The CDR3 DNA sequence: TGCGCCAGCAGCCAGTCCGGGGAGCTGTTTTTT. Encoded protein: CASSQSGELFF.